The 29 T cell receptor beta chains below come from one sample, sequenced in a study of T cell responses to AZD1222 COVID-19 vaccine. TCRdb keeps only in-frame clones here, not all; method: immunoSEQ multiplex PCR. The sample yields about 110,000 clones, 90% seen once. Sequences were derived from peripheral blood, sampled 28 days after the second AZD1222 dose. The receptor set was obtained from an adult who received the AZD1222 COVID-19 vaccine.

The chain is built from TRBV7-9 and TRBJ1-6; D ambiguous. Trimming took off 5 bases at V and 5 bases at J, with 13 bases between the two ends. The germline gives CDR1 SEHNR, CDR2 FQNEAQ (reference sequence). The CDR3 runs 15 residues. For the CDR3, the DNA is TGTGCCAGCAGCCACGAGGAGGGTGATAATTCACCCCTCCACTTT. It specifies CASSHEEGDNSPLHF.

The V and J genes are TRBV19 and TRBJ2-7; 8 bases map to TRBD1. The CDR3 contains 15 residues. V was clipped by 5 bases and J by 2 bases; unmatched bases: 8. CDR1 and CDR2 (germline): LNHDA, SQIVND (reference sequence). CDR3 sequence (DNA): TGTGCCAGTAGTCTTTCCGGGACAGGTCCCTACGAGCAGTACTTC. It encodes CASSLSGTGPYEQYF.

V gene TRBV7-3 combines with J gene TRBJ2-7; 9 nucleotides line up with TRBD1. The J segment lost 6 bases and the V segment lost 5 bases, leaving 8 bases of the junction unmatched. This CDR3 is 14 amino acids long. In germline, CDR1 is SGHTA, CDR2 FQGTGA. CDR3 protein: CASSLDRGVGEQYF. The CDR3 nucleotides read TGTGCCAGCAGCCTCGACAGGGGGGTAGGCGAGCAGTACTTC.

The CDR3 region is CASNVGLNEKLFF. CDR3 nucleotides: TGTGCCAGCAATGTGGGGCTTAATGAAAAACTGTTTTTT. The genes are TRBV2 and TRBJ1-4; D is possibly TRBD1 (5 bases). The germline gives CDR1 SNHLY, CDR2 FYNNEI. The CDR3 totals 13 residues. The V and J ends lost 7 bases and 4 bases respectively, with 10 bases between them. Full variable domain (remainder filled in from reference TRBV2 and TRBJ1-4): EPEVTQTPSHQVTQMGQEVILRCVPISNHLYFYWYRQILGQKVEFLVSFYNNEISEKSEIFDDQFSVERPDGSNFTLKIRSTKLEDSAMYFCASNVGLNEKLFFGSGTQLSVL.

This clone was recorded once. V is TRBV28 and J is TRBJ1-1; D not certain. The CDR3 runs to 12 residues. CDR1 is MDHEN and CDR2 is SYDVKM in the germline V gene. The V end was cut by 3 bases, the J end by 6 bases, with 8 bases between. DNA for the CDR3: TGTGCCAGCAGTTTCGGGCTCTCTGAAGCTTTCTTT. Protein product: CASSFGLSEAFF.

The chain recombines TRBV7-9 with TRBJ2-7; tentatively, D is TRBD1 (5 bases). The CDR3 has 14 amino acids. Looked up from germline, CDR1 is SEHNR and CDR2 is FQNEAQ (reference sequence). The ends were cut back, 8 bases at V and 1 base at J, with 15 bases in the middle. CDR3 in DNA: TGTGCCAGCGGGGATCTCAGGGATTCCTACGAGCAGTACTTC. Translation: CASGDLRDSYEQYF.

The count of this clone is one. The V call is TRBV18, the J call TRBJ1-2; D possibly corresponds to TRBD1 (5 bases). Germline V lookup: CDR1 KGHSH, CDR2 LQKENI. V lost 0 bases, J lost 5 bases, and 13 bases lay in between. The CDR3 spans 15 residues. CDR3: CASSPPPGSSYGYTF. The CDR3 bases are TGTGCCAGCTCACCACCGCCAGGGTCGTCATATGGCTACACCTTC.

This chain joins TRBV6-2 or TRBV6-3 and TRBJ1-5; no definite D call. Trimming pared 6 bases from V and 2 bases from J, leaving 11 bases between. Germline CDR1 and CDR2: MNHEY and SVGEGT. The length of the CDR3 is 14 residues. The CDR3 spells CASSPGPGNQPQHF. The CDR3 bases are TGTGCCAGCAGCCCCGGACCCGGCAATCAGCCCCAGCATTTT.

This clone was counted a single time. This chain links TRBV6-4 with TRBJ1-1; maybe TRBD1 (5 bases). V was clipped by 0 bases and J by 2 bases, with 34 bases between them. Germline CDR1 MRHNA, CDR2 SNTAGT. The CDR3 consists of 23 residues. The CDR3 loop is CASSDSICRGFKSIPISNTEAFF. The DNA for the CDR3 is TGTGCCAGCAGTGACTCTATTTGTAGGGGATTCAAGTCGATCCCAATATCAAACACTGAAGCTTTCTTT.

The V gene is TRBV9, the J gene TRBJ1-2, with 7 bases matching TRBD1. Germline V CDR1 and CDR2: SGDLS, YYNGEE. This CDR3 comprises 13 residues. V shed 3 bases, J shed 5 bases, and the junction held 4 bases outside the gene matches. CDR3: CASSASGGYGYTF. CDR3 sequence (DNA): TGTGCCAGCAGCGCCTCAGGGGGATATGGCTACACCTTC.

The chain carries TRBV7-2 and TRBJ2-7, with TRBD2 matching 10 bases. Germline CDR1 SGHTA, CDR2 FQGNSA. V dropped 1 base and J dropped 6; count of bases not matched to a gene: 6. The CDR3 has 15 residues. The CDR3 DNA reads as TGTGCCAGCAGCTTAGGGAGCGGGGGGGATCGCGAGCAGTACTTC. Translated: CASSLGSGGDREQYF. Filled out from reference TRBV7-2 and TRBJ2-7, the complete variable domain reads GAGVSQSPSNKVTEKGKDVELRCDPISGHTALYWYRQSLGQGLEFLIYFQGNSAPDKSGLPSDRFSAERTGGSVSTLTIQRTQQEDSAVYLCASSLGSGGDREQYFGPGTRLTVT.

The chain has TRBV7-2 and TRBJ1-4; 9 nucleotides match TRBD1. The CDR3 loop spans 15 amino acids. The trim removed 3 bases at V and 8 bases at J, leaving 7 bases unmatched. CDR1 is SGHTA and CDR2 is FQGNSA in the germline V gene. For the CDR3, the DNA is TGTGCCAGCAGCTTGTCCGGGACAGGGAACGAAAAACTGTTTTTT. Its protein product is CASSLSGTGNEKLFF. Full variable domain (missing parts from reference TRBV7-2 and TRBJ1-4): GAGVSQSPSNKVTEKGKDVELRCDPISGHTALYWYRQSLGQGLEFLIYFQGNSAPDKSGLPSDRFSAERTGGSVSTLTIQRTQQEDSAVYLCASSLSGTGNEKLFFGSGTQLSVL.

This chain connects TRBV7-2 to TRBJ1-2; TRBD1 is a possible D gene (5 bases). This CDR3 has 15 amino acids. Trimming removed 5 bases at V and 3 bases at J, with 16 bases between. Germline lookup yields CDR1 SGHTA and CDR2 FQGNSA. The CDR3 is CASSPALQAYYGYTF. For the CDR3, the DNA is TGTGCCAGCAGCCCCGCGTTACAGGCTTACTATGGCTACACCTTC.

This rearrangement joins TRBV9 to TRBJ2-5; D is undetermined. V was clipped by 7 bases and J by 1 base, with 20 bases between them. This CDR3 has 16 amino acids. The germline V gene encodes CDR1 SGDLS and CDR2 YYNGEE. The chain's CDR3 is CASWQPYFRIQETQYF. The CDR3 nucleotides are TGTGCCAGCTGGCAGCCGTATTTCAGGATCCAAGAGACCCAGTACTTC. The full variable domain, with the rest looked up from reference TRBV9 and TRBJ2-5, is DSGVTQTPKHLITATGQRVTLRCSPRSGDLSVYWYQQSLDQGLQFLIQYYNGEERAKGNILERFSAQQFPDLHSELNLSSLELGDSALYFCASWQPYFRIQETQYFGPGTRLLVL.

This clone was seen a handful of times. The chain recombines TRBV7-3 with TRBJ2-7; 7 nucleotides align to TRBD2. V lost 2 bases and J lost 2; bases outside the gene matches: 6. Germline values: CDR1 SGHTA, CDR2 FQGTGA. This CDR3 comprises 15 residues. The CDR3 sequence is CASSLSGGMAYEQYF. The CDR3 bases are TGTGCCAGCAGCTTATCGGGGGGTATGGCCTACGAGCAGTACTTC.

The chain links TRBV5-1 to TRBJ1-5; 10 bases line up with TRBD1. Trimming took 4 bases from V and 7 from J; bases not matched to a gene: 5. The germline V gene has CDR1 SGHRS and CDR2 YFSETQ. The CDR3 runs 14 residues. CDR3 region: CASSPGTGEQPQHF. The CDR3 coding sequence is TGCGCCAGCAGCCCCGGGACAGGGGAGCAGCCCCAGCATTTT. Combining the CDR3 with reference TRBV5-1 and TRBJ1-5 gives the whole variable domain KAGVTQTPRYLIKTRGQQVTLSCSPISGHRSVSWYQQTPGQGLQFLFEYFSETQRNKGNFPGRFSGRQFSNSRSEMNVSTLELGDSALYLCASSPGTGEQPQHFGDGTRLSIL.

This clone was found once. The chain links TRBV15 to TRBJ2-7; TRBD1 aligns across 9 bases. The CDR3 totals 15 residues. CDR1 is LNHNV and CDR2 is YYDKDF in the germline V gene (reference sequence). The junction had 4 bases not matched to a gene; V was cut back by 0 bases and J by 4 bases. In DNA, the CDR3 is TGTGCCACCAGCAGAGATGGACAGGGGCGGTACGAGCAGTACTTC. Translation: CATSRDGQGRYEQYF.

The CDR3 region is CASSLSGGTYNTEAFF. In nucleotides, the CDR3 is TGTGCCAGCAGCTTGTCCGGGGGGACGTATAACACTGAAGCTTTCTTT. The rearrangement uses TRBV5-7 and TRBJ1-1, with a possible D match to TRBD1 (5 bases). TRBV5-7 carries the ORF label, with uncertain function. Trimming took 1 base from V and 2 from J, leaving 15 bases between them. CDR3 length: 16 residues.

This chain links TRBV19 with TRBJ1-5; TRBD1 aligns across 7 bases. V dropped 6 bases and J dropped 3; count of bases not matched to a gene: 2. Germline values: CDR1 LNHDA, CDR2 SQIVND (reference sequence). The CDR3 length is 13 residues. CDR3 region: CASRQGFNQPQHF. DNA of the CDR3: TGTGCCAGTAGACAGGGGTTCAATCAGCCCCAGCATTTT.

This sequence joins TRBV19 and TRBJ1-2; tentatively, D is TRBD1 (5 bases). CDR1 is LNHDA, CDR2 SQIVND, per germline (reference sequence). V lost 3 bases and J lost 4, with 15 bases in between. CDR3 size: 15 residues. In DNA form, the CDR3 reads TGTGCCAGTAGTATGCCCAGCAGGGCCCTCTATGGCTACACCTTC. It codes for CASSMPSRALYGYTF.

The rearrangement uses TRBV19 and TRBJ2-7, with 9 bases aligning to TRBD1. Germline values: CDR1 LNHDA, CDR2 SQIVND (reference sequence). V lost 5 bases, J lost 0 bases, and 5 bases stayed unmatched. The CDR3 spans 15 residues. The CDR3 coding sequence is TGTGCCAGTAGTCTCGGGACAGGGAGCTCCTACGAGCAGTACTTC. Translation gives CASSLGTGSSYEQYF.

V usage is TRBV5-5 and J usage is TRBJ1-5, with 8 bases lining up with TRBD1. V lost 1 base to trimming and J lost 6 bases; unmatched junction nucleotides: 9. The CDR3 has 16 residues. Germline-derived CDR1 and CDR2 are SGHKS and YYEKEE (reference sequence). This CDR3 reads CASSLSGTGGSQPQHF. In DNA, the CDR3 is TGTGCCAGCAGCTTGTCCGGGACAGGTGGAAGTCAGCCCCAGCATTTT.

This clone was seen only a few times. The V gene is TRBV11-2, the J gene TRBJ1-2, with a weak D call TRBD1 (6 bases). Germline V gene lookup returns CDR1 SGHAT and CDR2 FQNNGV. The CDR3 covers 18 residues. V was shortened by 1 base and J by 4 bases, with 22 bases between the two germline ends. CDR3: CASSLVRYGGRRAYGYTF. The CDR3 DNA is TGTGCCAGCAGCTTAGTTCGGTATGGGGGCCGGCGGGCCTATGGCTACACCTTC.

The rearrangement joins TRBV7-9 to TRBJ2-7, with a tentative D call TRBD1 (5 bases). Trimming took 0 bases from V and 3 from J, leaving 9 bases between them. Germline V gives CDR1 SEHNR, CDR2 FQNEAQ (reference sequence). CDR3 size: 14 residues. The CDR3 loop is CASSLAVTDYEQYF. The CDR3 nucleotides read TGTGCCAGCAGCTTAGCCGTGACAGACTACGAGCAGTACTTC. Full variable domain (outside the CDR3, taken from reference TRBV7-9 and TRBJ2-7): DTGVSQNPRHKITKRGQNVTFRCDPISEHNRLYWYRQTLGQGPEFLTYFQNEAQLEKSRLLSDRFSAERPKGSFSTLEIQRTEQGDSAMYLCASSLAVTDYEQYFGPGTRLTVT.

In this sample, this clone turned up once. The rearrangement uses TRBV12-3 or TRBV12-4 and TRBJ1-1; D is undetermined. Trimming shortened V by 3 bases and J by 11 bases, and 13 bases separated the two germline ends. CDR3 length: 12 amino acids. The DNA of the CDR3 is TGTGCCAGCAGTTTTAGTCCGGGGAACGCTTTCTTT. Translating gives CASSFSPGNAFF.

This clone was counted a single time. The rearrangement uses TRBV6-2 or TRBV6-3 and TRBJ2-5, with D uncertain. V lost 0 bases, J lost 2 bases, and 16 bases lay in between. The germline V gene has CDR1 MNHEY and CDR2 SVGEGT. The CDR3 has 17 amino acids. The CDR3 DNA follows: TGTGCCAGCAGTTACTCTCCACGAGGCTTTTTTCAAGAGACCCAGTACTTC. Encoded protein: CASSYSPRGFFQETQYF.

In its sample, this clone was seen a few times. The chain uses TRBV3-1 (or the pseudogene TRBV3-2) and TRBJ1-1, with TRBD1 matching over 10 bases. This CDR3 region has 20 residues. Germline V gene data show CDR1 as LGHDT and CDR2 as YNNKEL (reference sequence). The junction had 18 bases not matched to a gene; V was cut back by 3 bases and J by 2 bases. This CDR3 reads CASSHNYTKWDRGLNTEAFF. CDR3 nucleotide sequence: TGTGCCAGCAGCCATAATTACACCAAATGGGACAGGGGACTTAACACTGAAGCTTTCTTT.

The chain recombines TRBV19 with TRBJ1-5; D is perhaps TRBD1 (5 bases). The CDR3 runs 15 residues. The V end was cut by 7 bases, the J end by 2 bases, with 15 bases between. The V gene's germline CDR1 is LNHDA and CDR2 SQIVND (reference sequence). In DNA form, the CDR3 reads TGTGCCAGTAACCTAGTTTTGGGGGGCAATCAGCCCCAGCATTTT. Translated, it gives CASNLVLGGNQPQHF.

V gene TRBV3-1 (or the pseudogene TRBV3-2) combines with J gene TRBJ2-7; D possibly corresponds to TRBD2 (5 bases). The CDR3 extends over 15 amino acids. CDR1 LGHDT and CDR2 YNNKEL come from the germline V gene (reference sequence). The germline V and J ends were trimmed by 0 bases and 4 bases, with 13 bases remaining between them. This CDR3 reads CASSQEGLQPYEQYF. CDR3 nucleotides: TGTGCCAGCAGCCAAGAAGGACTCCAACCTTACGAGCAGTACTTC.